This T cell receptor beta chain was obtained from a study of identifying expanded T cells in peripheral blood. Study-wide points: Across healthy donors, higher total template counts meant significantly greater approximately 2-week count variance.

In germline, CDR1 is MNHNY, CDR2 SVGAGI (reference sequence). The CDR3 totals 14 residues. Losses at the gene ends were 6 bases for V and 4 bases for J; bases not matched to a gene: 6. As regards this clone: The antigen is unknown.

The protocol was immunoSEQ multiplex PCR, while the TCRdb copy is restricted to in-frame clones and leaves out a portion. The table includes tens of thousands of clones, approximately 90% detected once. Specimen: blood. The chain joins TRBV6-6 to TRBJ2-1, with 7 nucleotides matching TRBD2. This clonotype was sampled from a person between 18 and 75 years old in good health. The CDR3 sequence: CASSTSAEYNEQFF. The CDR3 DNA sequence: TGTGCCAGCAGCACTAGCGCGGAGTACAATGAGCAGTTCTTC.